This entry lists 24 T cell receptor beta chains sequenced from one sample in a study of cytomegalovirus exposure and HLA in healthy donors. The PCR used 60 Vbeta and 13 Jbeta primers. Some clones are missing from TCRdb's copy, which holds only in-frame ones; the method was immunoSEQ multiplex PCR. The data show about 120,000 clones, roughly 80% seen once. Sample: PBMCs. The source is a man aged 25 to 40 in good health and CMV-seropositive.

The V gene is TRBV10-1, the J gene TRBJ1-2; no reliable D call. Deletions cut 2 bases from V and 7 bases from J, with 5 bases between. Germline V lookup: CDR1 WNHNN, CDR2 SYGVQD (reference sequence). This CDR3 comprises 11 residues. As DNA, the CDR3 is TGCGCCAGCAGTGAGGGCTCTGGCTACACCTTC. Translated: CASSEGSGYTF.

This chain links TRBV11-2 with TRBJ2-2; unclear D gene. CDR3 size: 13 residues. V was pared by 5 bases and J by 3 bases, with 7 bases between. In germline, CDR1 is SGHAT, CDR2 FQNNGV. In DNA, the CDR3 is TGTGCCAGCAGCCCGGGTTACACCGGGGAGCTGTTTTTT. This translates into CASSPGYTGELFF. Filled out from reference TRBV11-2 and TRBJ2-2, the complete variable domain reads EAGVAQSPRYKIIEKRQSVAFWCNPISGHATLYWYQQILGQGPKLLIQFQNNGVVDDSQLPKDRFSAERLKGVDSTLKIQPAKLEDSAVYLCASSPGYTGELFFGEGSRLTVL.

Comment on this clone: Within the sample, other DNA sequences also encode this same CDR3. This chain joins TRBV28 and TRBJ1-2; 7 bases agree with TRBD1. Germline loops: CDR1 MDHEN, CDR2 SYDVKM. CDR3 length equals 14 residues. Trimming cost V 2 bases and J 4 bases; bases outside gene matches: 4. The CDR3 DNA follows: TGTGCCAGCAGTTTACGAGGGGGCGGCTATGGCTACACCTTC. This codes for CASSLRGGGYGYTF.

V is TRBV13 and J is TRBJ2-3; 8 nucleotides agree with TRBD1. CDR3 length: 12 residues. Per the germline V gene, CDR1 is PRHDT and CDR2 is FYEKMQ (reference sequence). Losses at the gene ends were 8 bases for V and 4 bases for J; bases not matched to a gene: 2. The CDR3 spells CASGQGSDTQYF. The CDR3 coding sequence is TGTGCCAGCGGACAGGGATCAGATACGCAGTATTTT.

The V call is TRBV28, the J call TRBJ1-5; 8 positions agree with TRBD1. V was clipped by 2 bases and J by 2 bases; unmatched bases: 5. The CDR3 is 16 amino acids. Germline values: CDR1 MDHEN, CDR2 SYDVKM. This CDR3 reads CASSLGNRGGNQPQHF. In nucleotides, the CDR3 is TGTGCCAGCAGTTTAGGCAACAGGGGGGGCAATCAGCCCCAGCATTTT.

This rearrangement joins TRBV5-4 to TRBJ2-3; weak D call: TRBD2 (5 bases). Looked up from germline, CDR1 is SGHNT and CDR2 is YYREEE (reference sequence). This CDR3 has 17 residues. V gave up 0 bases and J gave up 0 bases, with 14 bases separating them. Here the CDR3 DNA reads TGTGCCAGCAGCTTGGCTTCTCGGGGAAGGAGCACAGATACGCAGTATTTT. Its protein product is CASSLASRGRSTDTQYF.

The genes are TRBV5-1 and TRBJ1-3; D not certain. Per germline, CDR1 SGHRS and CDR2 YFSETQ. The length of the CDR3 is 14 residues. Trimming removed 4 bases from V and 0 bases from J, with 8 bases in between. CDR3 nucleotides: TGCGCCAGCAGCGACACGAGCTCTGGAAACACCATATATTTT. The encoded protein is CASSDTSSGNTIYF.

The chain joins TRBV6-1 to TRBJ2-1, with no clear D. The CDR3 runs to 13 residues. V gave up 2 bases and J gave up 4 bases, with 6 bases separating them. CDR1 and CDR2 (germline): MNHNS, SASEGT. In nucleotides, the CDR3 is TGTGCCAGCAGTGAATCGAGGTACAATGAGCAGTTCTTC. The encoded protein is CASSESRYNEQFF.

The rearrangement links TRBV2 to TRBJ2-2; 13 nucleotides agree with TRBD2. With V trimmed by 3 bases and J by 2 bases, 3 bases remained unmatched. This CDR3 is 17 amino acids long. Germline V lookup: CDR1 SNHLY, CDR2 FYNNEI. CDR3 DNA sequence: TGTGCCAGCAGTGACGGGACTAGCGGGGCTAACACCGGGGAGCTGTTTTTT. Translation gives CASSDGTSGANTGELFF.

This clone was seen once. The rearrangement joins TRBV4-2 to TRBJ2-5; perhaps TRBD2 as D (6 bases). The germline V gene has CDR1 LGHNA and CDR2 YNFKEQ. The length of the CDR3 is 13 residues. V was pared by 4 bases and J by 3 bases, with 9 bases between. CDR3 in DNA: TGTGCCAGCAGCCCCCCGGGGGAAGAGACCCAGTACTTC. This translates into CASSPPGEETQYF.

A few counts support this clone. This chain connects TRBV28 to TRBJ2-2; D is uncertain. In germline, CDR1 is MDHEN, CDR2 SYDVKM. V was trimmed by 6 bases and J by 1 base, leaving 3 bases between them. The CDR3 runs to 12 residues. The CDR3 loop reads CASSRNTGELFF. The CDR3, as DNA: TGTGCCAGCAGCAGGAACACCGGGGAGCTGTTTTTT.

CDR3 region: CASSPGVQGKELFF. CDR3 bases: TGTGCCAGCAGCCCGGGAGTACAGGGGAAGGAGCTGTTTTTT. The chain joins TRBV7-6 to TRBJ2-2; D might be TRBD1 (7 bases). The V and J ends lost 5 bases and 10 bases respectively, with 17 bases between them. Looked up from germline, CDR1 is SGHVS and CDR2 is FNYEAQ. This CDR3 has 14 amino acids.

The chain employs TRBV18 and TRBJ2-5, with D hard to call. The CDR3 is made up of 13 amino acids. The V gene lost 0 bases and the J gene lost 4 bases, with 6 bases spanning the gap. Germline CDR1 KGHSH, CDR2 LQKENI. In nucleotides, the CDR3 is TGTGCCAGCTCACCACCCAACATAGAGACCCAGTACTTC. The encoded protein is CASSPPNIETQYF.

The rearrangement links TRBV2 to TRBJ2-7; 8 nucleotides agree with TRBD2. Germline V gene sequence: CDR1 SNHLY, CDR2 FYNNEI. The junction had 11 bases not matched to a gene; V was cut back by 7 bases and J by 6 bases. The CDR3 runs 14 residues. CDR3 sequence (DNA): TGTGCCAGCAATCTACTAGCGGACGCTTCCGAGCAGTACTTC. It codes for CASNLLADASEQYF.

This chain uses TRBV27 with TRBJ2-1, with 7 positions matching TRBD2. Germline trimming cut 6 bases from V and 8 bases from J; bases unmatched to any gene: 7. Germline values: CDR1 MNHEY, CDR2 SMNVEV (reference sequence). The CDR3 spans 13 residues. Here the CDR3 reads CASSGLVSDEQFF. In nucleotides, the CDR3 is TGTGCCAGCAGCGGACTAGTCTCGGATGAGCAGTTCTTC.

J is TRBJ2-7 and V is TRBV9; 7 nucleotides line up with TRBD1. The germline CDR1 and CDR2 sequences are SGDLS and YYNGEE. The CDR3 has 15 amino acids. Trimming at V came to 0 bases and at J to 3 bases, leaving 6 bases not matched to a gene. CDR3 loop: CASSVATGRLYEQYF. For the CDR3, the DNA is TGTGCCAGCAGCGTAGCGACAGGGCGCCTCTACGAGCAGTACTTC.

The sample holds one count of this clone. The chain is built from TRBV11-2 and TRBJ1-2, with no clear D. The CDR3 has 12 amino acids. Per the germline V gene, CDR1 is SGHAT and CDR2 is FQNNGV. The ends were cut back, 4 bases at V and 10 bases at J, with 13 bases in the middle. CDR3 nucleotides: TGTGCCAGCAGCTCGGGAGGGTGGGACTACACCTTC. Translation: CASSSGGWDYTF.

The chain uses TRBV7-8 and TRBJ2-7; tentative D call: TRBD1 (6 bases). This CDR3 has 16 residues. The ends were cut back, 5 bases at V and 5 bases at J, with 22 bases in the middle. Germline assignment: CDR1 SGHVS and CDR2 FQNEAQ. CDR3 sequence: CASSARHYGRDNEQYV. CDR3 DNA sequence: TGTGCCAGCAGCGCCAGACATTATGGCAGGGACAACGAGCAGTACGTC.

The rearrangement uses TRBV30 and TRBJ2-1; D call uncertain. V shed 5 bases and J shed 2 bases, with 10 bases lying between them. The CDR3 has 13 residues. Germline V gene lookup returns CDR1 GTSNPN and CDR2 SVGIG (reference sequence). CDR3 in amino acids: CAWAAGPYNEQFF. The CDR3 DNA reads TGTGCCTGGGCGGCTGGCCCCTACAATGAGCAGTTCTTC. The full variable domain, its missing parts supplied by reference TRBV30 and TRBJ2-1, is SQTIHQWPATLVQPVGSPLSLECTVEGTSNPNLYWYRQAAGRGLQLLFYSVGIGQISSEVPQNLSASRPQDRQFILSSKKLLLSDSGFYLCAWAAGPYNEQFFGPGTRLTVL.

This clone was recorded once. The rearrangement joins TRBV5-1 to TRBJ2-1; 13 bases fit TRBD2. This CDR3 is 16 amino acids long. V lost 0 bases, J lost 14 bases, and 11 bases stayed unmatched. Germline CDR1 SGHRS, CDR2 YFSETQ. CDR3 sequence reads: CASSLGGTSGTLGEFF. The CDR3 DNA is TGCGCCAGCAGCTTGGGCGGGACTAGCGGGACCTTAGGGGAGTTCTTC. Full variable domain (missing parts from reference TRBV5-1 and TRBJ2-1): KAGVTQTPRYLIKTRGQQVTLSCSPISGHRSVSWYQQTPGQGLQFLFEYFSETQRNKGNFPGRFSGRQFSNSRSEMNVSTLELGDSALYLCASSLGGTSGTLGEFFGPGTRLTVL.

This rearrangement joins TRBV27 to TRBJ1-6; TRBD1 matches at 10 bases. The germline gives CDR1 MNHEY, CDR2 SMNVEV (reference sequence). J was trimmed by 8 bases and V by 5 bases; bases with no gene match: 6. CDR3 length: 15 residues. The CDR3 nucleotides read TGTGCCAGCAGTATGAGGGACAGGGGACATTCACCCCTCCACTTT. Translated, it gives CASSMRDRGHSPLHF.

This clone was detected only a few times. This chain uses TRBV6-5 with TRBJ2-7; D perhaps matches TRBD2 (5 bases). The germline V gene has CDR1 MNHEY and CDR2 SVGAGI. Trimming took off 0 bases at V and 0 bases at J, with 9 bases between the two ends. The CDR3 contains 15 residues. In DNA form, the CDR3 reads TGTGCCAGCAGTTACTCGAGCGGTTACTCCTACGAGCAGTACTTC. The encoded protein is CASSYSSGYSYEQYF.

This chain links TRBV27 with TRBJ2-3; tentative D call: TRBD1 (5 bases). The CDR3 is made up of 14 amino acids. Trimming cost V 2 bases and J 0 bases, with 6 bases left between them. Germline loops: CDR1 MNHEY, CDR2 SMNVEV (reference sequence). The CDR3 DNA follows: TGTGCCAGCAGTTTAGACAGAAGCACAGATACGCAGTATTTT. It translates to CASSLDRSTDTQYF.

The CDR3 sequence: CASSPRTSGISYEQYF. CDR3 nucleotides: TGTGCCAGCTCACCCCGGACTAGCGGTATCTCCTACGAGCAGTACTTC. V gene TRBV18 combines with J gene TRBJ2-7; the match to TRBD2 covers 10 bases. The germline gives CDR1 KGHSH, CDR2 LQKENI. The CDR3 contains 16 residues. V lost 3 bases to trimming and J lost 0 bases; unmatched junction nucleotides: 5.